Shown below are 18 T cell receptor beta chains from a single sample sequenced in a study of breast tumors, draining lymph nodes, adjacent tissues. TCRdb reprocessed the multiplex PCR reads with MiXCR, giving one entry per CDR3 protein. Of 200,000 to 250,000 distinct CDR3 sequences in the sample, less than 35% were seen once. Breast cancer patients provided tissue from their axillary draining lymph nodes. The source material was axillary lymph node tissue. All receptors derive from a female donor with breast cancer. Some clones in this sample may be carry-over from other donors' samples.

This clonotype came up many times. The CDR3 protein is CASIPEGVETQYF. The CDR3 nucleotides are TGTGCCAGCATCCCTGAGGGCGTAGAGACCCAGTACTTC. This chain uses TRBV7-2 with TRBJ2-5, with D possibly being TRBD2 (5 bases). V shed 7 bases and J shed 4 bases, with 13 bases lying between them. Germline V gene lookup returns CDR1 SGHTA and CDR2 FQGNSA. The CDR3 extends over 13 amino acids.

This clonotype showed up many times. The chain is built from TRBV19 and TRBJ1-2; possible D gene TRBD1, 6 bases. This CDR3 has 15 residues. Germline V gene data show CDR1 as LNHDA and CDR2 as SQIVND (reference sequence). Trimming left V 1 base short and J 4 bases short, with 13 bases between. CDR3 amino acids: CASSIVEGTLYGYTF. CDR3 sequence (DNA): TGTGCCAGTAGTATAGTGGAGGGGACACTCTATGGCTACACCTTC.

A few counts support this clonotype. A much larger clone sits a single nucleotide away, making a read error possible. The chain links TRBV11-2 to TRBJ1-6; the D gene is possibly TRBD1 (6 bases). The V gene's germline CDR1 is SGHAT and CDR2 FQNNGV. CDR3 size: 14 residues. CDR3 residues: CASSLDSFNSPPHF. The CDR3 coding sequence is TGTGCCAGCAGCTTGGACAGCTTTAATTCACCCCCCCACTTT.

This chain uses TRBV2 with TRBJ1-3, with 7 bases aligning to TRBD1. The V gene's germline CDR1 is SNHLY and CDR2 FYNNEI. CDR3 length equals 14 residues. Trimming removed 5 bases from V and 4 bases from J; junction bases left unmatched: 5. The CDR3 is CASSSPGQGNTIYF. In DNA form, the CDR3 reads TGTGCCAGCAGTTCGCCGGGACAGGGAAACACCATATATTTT. The full variable domain, in which reference TRBV2 and TRBJ1-3 provide the parts outside the CDR3, is EPEVTQTPSHQVTQMGQEVILRCVPISNHLYFYWYRQILGQKVEFLVSFYNNEISEKSEIFDDQFSVERPDGSNFTLKIRSTKLEDSAMYFCASSSPGQGNTIYFGEGSWLTVV.

This chain connects TRBV2 to TRBJ2-3; 7 positions match TRBD1. CDR3 size: 14 residues. Germline V gene sequence: CDR1 SNHLY, CDR2 FYNNEI. With V trimmed by 6 bases and J by 3 bases, 6 bases remained unmatched. CDR3 residues: CASRTGSGTDTQYF. In nucleotides, the CDR3 is TGTGCCAGCAGGACAGGGAGTGGAACAGATACGCAGTATTTT.

In this sample, this clonotype turned up many times. V usage is TRBV4-1 and J usage is TRBJ2-5, with D unclear. The length of the CDR3 is 16 residues. The ends were cut back, 0 bases at V and 2 bases at J, with 13 bases in the middle. Germline-derived CDR1 and CDR2 are MGHRA and YSYEKL. Here the CDR3 DNA reads TGCGCCAGCAGCCAAGATCTCCACGAACAGCAAGAGACCCAGTACTTC. It yields the protein CASSQDLHEQQETQYF.

The table lists this clonotype with many counts. One junction end disagrees with the germline gene, perhaps due to a read error. V and J are TRBV11-2 and TRBJ2-1; either TRBD1 or TRBD2 may fit D (6 bases each). The CDR3 is 14 amino acids. Germline lookup yields CDR1 SGHAT and CDR2 FQNNGV. The chain's CDR3 is CVSSPTGAYNEQFF. The CDR3 DNA is TGTGTCAGCAGCCCTACGGGGGCGTACAATGAGCAGTTCTTC.

This clonotype was recorded at least ten times. The chain carries TRBV5-6 and TRBJ2-1; D gene uncertain. The V gene lost 2 bases and the J gene lost 7 bases, with 7 bases spanning the gap. Germline CDR1 reads SGHDT; CDR2 reads YYEEEE. The CDR3 is made up of 12 amino acids. The CDR3 DNA sequence: TGTGCCAGCAGCTTCCGATGGAATGAGCAGTTCTTC. It codes for CASSFRWNEQFF.

This clonotype was detected many times. V and J are TRBV13 and TRBJ1-5; the D gene is possibly TRBD1 (6 bases). Germline V gene sequence: CDR1 PRHDT, CDR2 FYEKMQ (reference sequence). The CDR3 length is 15 residues. Trimming cost V 0 bases and J 3 bases, with 9 bases left between them. Here the CDR3 reads CASSLGGDINQPQHF. The CDR3 DNA follows: TGTGCCAGCAGCTTAGGGGGGGACATCAATCAGCCCCAGCATTTT.

The J gene is TRBJ2-2, the V gene TRBV24-1; D is undetermined. This CDR3 contains 16 residues. Germline assignment: CDR1 KGHDR and CDR2 SFDVKD. Trimming took off 11 bases at V and 5 bases at J, with 23 bases between the two ends. In nucleotides, the CDR3 is TGTGCCAGCTCACCACTCGCAGCAGGCGAAACCGGGGAGCTGTTTTTT. It specifies CASSPLAAGETGELFF.

The CDR3 loop is CASSLGHTPGGEAFF. As DNA, the CDR3 is TGTGCCAGCAGCTTAGGGCACACTCCGGGGGGTGAAGCTTTCTTT. The V call is TRBV7-2, the J call TRBJ1-1; possibly TRBD1 for D (5 bases). Germline V lookup: CDR1 SGHTA, CDR2 FQGNSA. Trimming pared 1 base from V and 7 bases from J, leaving 16 bases between. The CDR3 length is 15 residues. The variable domain in full, with the rest retrieved from reference TRBV7-2 and TRBJ1-1, is GAGVSQSPSNKVTEKGKDVELRCDPISGHTALYWYRQSLGQGLEFLIYFQGNSAPDKSGLPSDRFSAERTGGSVSTLTIQRTQQEDSAVYLCASSLGHTPGGEAFFGQGTRLTVV.

The CDR3 loop reads CASSLKYTGSVMVYGYTF. CDR3 in DNA: TGTGCCAGCAGTTTAAAGTATACAGGGTCTGTGATGGTTTATGGCTACACCTTC. The rearrangement uses TRBV27 and TRBJ1-2; tentatively, D is TRBD1 (6 bases). Trimming shortened V by 2 bases and J by 5 bases, and 24 bases separated the two germline ends. The CDR3 length is 18 residues. CDR1 and CDR2 from the germline V gene are MNHEY and SMNVEV (reference sequence).

This clonotype was seen repeatedly, ten times or more. V gene TRBV19 combines with J gene TRBJ2-2; D unclear. The CDR3 runs 11 residues. Trimming removed 6 bases at V and 9 bases at J, with 8 bases between. Germline values: CDR1 LNHDA, CDR2 SQIVND (reference sequence). As DNA, the CDR3 is TGTGCCAGTAGCGACGTGTGGGAGCTGTTTTTT. Its translation is CASSDVWELFF.

This clonotype was counted ten times or more. This chain connects TRBV20-1 to TRBJ2-3; D gene unclear. V lost 3 bases and J lost 2, with 9 bases in between. This CDR3 contains 13 residues. CDR1 and CDR2 (germline): DFQATT, SNEGSKA (reference sequence). The CDR3 sequence is CSASDEVTDTQYF. For the CDR3, the DNA is TGCAGTGCTAGCGACGAAGTCACAGATACGCAGTATTTT.

This clonotype was counted many times. The chain combines TRBV20-1 with TRBJ2-3, with 9 bases aligning to TRBD2. The CDR3 is 15 residues long. V trimming: 4 bases; J trimming: 2 bases; junction bases outside the gene matches: 7. Germline CDR1 reads DFQATT; CDR2 reads SNEGSKA (reference sequence). CDR3 protein: CSATRLAADTDTQYF. The DNA of the CDR3 is TGCAGTGCTACACGACTAGCGGCAGACACAGATACGCAGTATTTT.

With regard to this clonotype: A read error is possible here, since a much larger clone lies one base away. The rearrangement uses TRBV12-3 or TRBV12-4 and TRBJ1-6, with D possibly TRBD1 on 6 matching bases. The V gene lost 7 bases and the J gene lost 6 bases, with 22 bases spanning the gap. The CDR3 extends over 17 amino acids. In DNA form, the CDR3 reads TGTGCCAGCATGCGCCGGGGGGGCAGTTTCGGTAATTCACCCCTCCACTTT. Protein product: CASMRRGGSFGNSPLHF.

This clonotype was counted ten times or more. V is TRBV7-8 and J is TRBJ1-5, with D possibly being TRBD1 (5 bases). Per the germline V gene, CDR1 is SGHVS and CDR2 is FQNEAQ. CDR3 length: 16 amino acids. Trimming took 1 base from V and 4 from J, leaving 14 bases between them. CDR3 loop: CASSLGIRGSNQPQHF. CDR3 DNA: TGTGCCAGCAGCTTAGGGATTCGGGGGAGTAATCAGCCCCAGCATTTT. The variable domain in full, completed from reference TRBV7-8 and TRBJ1-5, reads GAGVSQSPRYKVAKRGQDVALRCDPISGHVSLFWYQQALGQGPEFLTYFQNEAQLDKSGLPSDRFFAERPEGSVSTLKIQRTQQEDSAVYLCASSLGIRGSNQPQHFGDGTRLSIL.

The chain recombines TRBV5-4 with TRBJ2-5; 7 positions match TRBD2. The trim removed 6 bases at V and 5 bases at J, leaving 13 bases unmatched. The CDR3 runs 15 residues. CDR1 and CDR2 (germline): SGHNT, YYREEE (reference sequence). The CDR3 loop is CASTAGAAGLETQYF. The CDR3 DNA sequence: TGTGCCAGCACAGCCGGGGCAGCGGGGTTGGAGACCCAGTACTTC.